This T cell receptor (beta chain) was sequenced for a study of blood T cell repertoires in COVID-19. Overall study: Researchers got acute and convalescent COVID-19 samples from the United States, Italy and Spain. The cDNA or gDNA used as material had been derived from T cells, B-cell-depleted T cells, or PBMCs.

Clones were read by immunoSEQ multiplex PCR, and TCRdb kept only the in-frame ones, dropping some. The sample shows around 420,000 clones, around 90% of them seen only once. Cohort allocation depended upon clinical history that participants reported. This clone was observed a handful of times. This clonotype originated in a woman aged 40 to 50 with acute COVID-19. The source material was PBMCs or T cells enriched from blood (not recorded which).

The DNA of the CDR3 is TGTGCCAGCAGTTTGTACAGCCAAGAGACCCAGTACTTC. Translated: CASSLYSQETQYF. The genes are TRBV27 and TRBJ2-5; D unresolved. Trimming stripped 3 bases from V and 1 base from J, with 6 bases between. CDR1 is MNHEY, CDR2 SMNVEV, per germline (reference sequence). The CDR3 has 13 amino acids.